This TCR beta chain derives from a study of monozygotic twins with cystic fibrosis. Germline CDR1 is SGHVS and CDR2 is FQNEAQ. V dropped 2 bases and J dropped 1; count of bases not matched to a gene: 8. This CDR3 region has 17 residues. Some clones are missing from TCRdb's copy, which holds only in-frame ones; the method was immunoSEQ multiplex PCR. The sample shows 25,000 to 40,000 clones, 90% to 98% of them seen only once. The sequence came from a girl aged 2-10 years with cystic fibrosis. The sequenced material came from blood. The chain is built from TRBV7-8 and TRBJ2-7, with TRBD2 matching over 10 bases. The CDR3: CASSLRASGSMSYEQYF. DNA for the CDR3: TGTGCCAGCAGCTTAAGAGCTAGCGGGAGTATGTCCTACGAGCAGTACTTC.